The present T cell receptor beta chain was sequenced within a study of T cell responses to AZD1222 COVID-19 vaccine (dated by TCRdb to 2020 to 2023). Study-wide context: AZD1222 recipients whose second dose came at about 4 weeks and those whose second dose came at about 12 weeks were combined into one group, since spike-specific TCR depth and breadth did not differ between the two schedules. TCR sequencing was performed for some 250 trial participants, of whom about 200 were given two doses of AZD1222 and around 26 were given two doses of MenACWY control vaccine. Enrollment into the trials was organized by age into subgroups of 18-55, 56-69 and 70-plus years, and those subgroups contained about 160, 30 and 59 TCR-sequenced participants, respectively. What the authors observed across the whole study: Because no day 14 peak-response samples were available, repertoires were characterized only after the peak T cell response. The 56-69-year group was small, and its depth increase did not reach significance, likely because of low power. Reportedly, close to half of the unique spike-specific TCRs recognized epitopes lying outside the regions that are mutated in the B.1.351 and B.1.1.7 variants. A significant rise in spike-specific TCR breadth and depth was observed after two AZD1222 doses relative to day 0 and relative to MenACWY recipients. Conclusions about previously exposed vaccinees are limited, since just five or six AZD1222 recipients were seropositive for SARS-CoV-2 at baseline. The vaccine-associated CD4 TCRs covered the entire spike protein, and the dominant responses fell in regions 160-218 and 743-854. Most participants were white British and females outnumbered males, and the authors suggested that clonal diversity may have been underestimated.

The CDR3 regions of human TCRbeta chains were analyzed by immunosequencing. Per the original workflow: TCRs in the repertoires were compared against a reference library of SARS-CoV-2-specific TCRs that had been generated with the MIRA antigen-specificity platform. Breadth meant the fraction of unique TCRs that were SARS-CoV-2-associated, whereas depth meant the fraction of total T cells that were SARS-CoV-2-associated. Each spike-specific TCR was assigned to its reactive spike region and to a CD4 or CD8 class using the MIRA data. Log10-transformed breadth and depth values were compared by one-way ANOVA with Sidak's multiple comparisons tests. The source is immuneACCESS, and TCRdb retained only in-frame sequences with V and J called. Part of the clones is not carried over; for the studies checked, unresolved V genes explain less than half of this, and the remainder is unexplained. Clone size and V and J calls were adopted from that table, with D and trimming inferred from the DNA. Recorded for this sample are about 150,000 clones; approximately 88% of them occurred a single time. Of the sample, around 2.1% falls within the top ten clones.

The time point label for this specimen denotes: baseline before first vaccination. Vaccinee samples were obtained from the UK trials COV001 and COV002, which included a single-blind randomized controlled phase 2/3 trial of AZD1222 (ChAdOx1 nCoV-19) in healthy adults. Trial participant PBMC samples were collected at day 0 and day 28 after the second dose for TCRbeta chain sequencing. V ends up 6 bases short and J 0 bases short, with an unmatched junction base count of 4. Measured from the cysteine to the phenylalanine, the CDR3 is 13 residues long. Of the read, only the CDR3 DNA is kept; its 39 bases are in frame from base 1. The germline V gene yields SQVTM for CDR1 and ANQGSEA for CDR2. With respect to this clone: Its target antigen remains unknown. No much larger clone exists at a distance of one base, and base qualities are not known.

The origin of this receptor is an adult in good health. The sequences come from peripheral blood, collected on day 0 of AZD1222 vaccination. Rearrangement joined TRBV29-1 to TRBJ2-7; TRBD2 agrees with 8 junctional bases. CDR3 protein: CSVLAGLSYEQYF. The nucleotide sequence is TGCAGCGTGCTAGCGGGCCTCTCCTACGAGCAGTACTTC.